A single sample is the source of the 14 T cell receptor beta chains below, sequenced in a study of OX40 agonist ivuxolimab in advanced cancers. Clones were read by immunoSEQ multiplex PCR, and TCRdb kept only the in-frame ones, dropping some. The table has approximately 23,000 clones, approximately 84% seen once. This material consisted of CD4+ or CD8+ T cells sorted from blood, taken in a trial of the OX40 agonist ivuxolimab. These receptors came from an adult with an advanced solid tumor such as melanoma, head and neck, liver or kidney cancer.

This clone was observed a single time. The CDR3 DNA reads TGTGCCAGCAGCTGGGAGGAGGGACAGCCATTGAACACTGAAGCTTTCTTT. Translated: CASSWEEGQPLNTEAFF. This chain uses TRBV28 with TRBJ1-1; 7 nucleotides match TRBD1. J lost 0 bases, V lost 6 bases, and 13 bases had no gene match. CDR1 is MDHEN and CDR2 is SYDVKM in the germline V gene. The CDR3 consists of 17 residues. The full variable domain, in which reference TRBV28 and TRBJ1-1 provide the parts outside the CDR3, is DVKVTQSSRYLVKRTGEKVFLECVQDMDHENMFWYRQDPGLGLRLIYFSYDVKMKEKGDIPEGYSVSREKKERFSLILESASTNQTSMYLCASSWEEGQPLNTEAFFGQGTRLTVV.

The chain joins TRBV19 to TRBJ2-3; 10 positions match TRBD2. This CDR3 region has 16 residues. V was pared by 4 bases and J by 2 bases, with 6 bases of the junction left unmatched. Germline CDR1 LNHDA, CDR2 SQIVND (reference sequence). Written as DNA, the CDR3 is TGTGCCAGTAGTACCCTAGCGGGGGAGGACACAGATACGCAGTATTTT. Its translation is CASSTLAGEDTDTQYF.

There are a few counts of this clone. This chain joins TRBV6-5 and TRBJ2-3; no clear D gene. Germline assignment: CDR1 MNHEY and CDR2 SVGAGI. The CDR3 has 11 amino acids. The V end was cut by 5 bases, the J end by 0 bases, with 0 bases between. The CDR3 coding sequence is TGTGCCAGCAGTAGCACAGATACGCAGTATTTT. Amino acid sequence: CASSSTDTQYF.

The J gene is TRBJ2-2, the V gene TRBV6-1; 10 bases are a match to TRBD2. This CDR3 region has 15 residues. Per the germline V gene, CDR1 is MNHNS and CDR2 is SASEGT. V lost 11 bases, J lost 6 bases, and 12 bases stayed unmatched. In DNA, the CDR3 is TGTGCCTCCGGACTAGCGGCGATTATAGCCGGGGAGCTGTTTTTT. This sequence encodes CASGLAAIIAGELFF.

The chain combines TRBV27 with TRBJ2-1; D is possibly TRBD1 (5 bases). The CDR3 spans 13 residues. Trimming took 3 bases from V and 9 from J, leaving 12 bases between them. Germline V CDR1 and CDR2: MNHEY, SMNVEV (reference sequence). CDR3 DNA sequence: TGTGCCAGCAGTTTCGCAGGGCCGGTTGAGCAGTTCTTC. This translates into CASSFAGPVEQFF.

The chain recombines TRBV15 with TRBJ1-5; no clear D. This CDR3 is 15 amino acids long. Trimming shortened V by 3 bases and J by 2 bases, and 11 bases separated the two germline ends. CDR1 and CDR2 from the germline V gene are LNHNV and YYDKDF (reference sequence). This CDR3 reads CATSRTLGGNQPQHF. The CDR3 nucleotides are TGTGCCACCAGCAGGACACTCGGGGGCAATCAGCCCCAGCATTTT.

The chain carries TRBV9 and TRBJ2-5, with D uncertain. V gave up 0 bases and J gave up 4 bases, with 13 bases separating them. Germline V lookup: CDR1 SGDLS, CDR2 YYNGEE. The CDR3 loop spans 15 amino acids. CDR3 nucleotide sequence: TGTGCCAGCAGCGTAGGATCTGGGTGGGGAGAGACCCAGTACTTC. Amino acid sequence: CASSVGSGWGETQYF.

The chain links TRBV7-9 to TRBJ2-1; 7 nucleotides match TRBD1. The CDR3 has 16 residues. The germline V gene has CDR1 SEHNR and CDR2 FQNEAQ (reference sequence). V was pared by 6 bases and J by 9 bases, with 17 bases of the junction left unmatched. The CDR3 sequence: CASRSHRDSWSGEQFF. CDR3 DNA: TGTGCCAGCAGGTCACACCGGGACAGTTGGAGCGGTGAGCAGTTCTTC.

This chain links TRBV4-3 with TRBJ1-2; D possibly corresponds to TRBD1 (5 bases). The CDR3 is 13 residues long. Trimming left V 0 bases short and J 5 bases short, with 7 bases between. The germline gives CDR1 LGHNA, CDR2 YSLEER. The CDR3: CASSQDRGYGYTF. The CDR3, as DNA: TGCGCCAGCAGCCAAGATCGGGGGTATGGCTACACCTTC.

V is TRBV13 and J is TRBJ2-7; D ambiguous. The germline V gene has CDR1 PRHDT and CDR2 FYEKMQ (reference sequence). The germline V and J ends were trimmed by 1 base and 2 bases, with 9 bases remaining between them. There are 14 residues in the CDR3. Here the CDR3 DNA reads TGTGCCAGCAGCTTAGAAGGTGGGACCTACGAGCAGTACTTC. It translates to CASSLEGGTYEQYF.

The V call is TRBV4-1, the J call TRBJ2-1; 8 bases agree with TRBD1. V lost 1 base to trimming and J lost 3 bases; unmatched junction nucleotides: 5. The CDR3 consists of 16 residues. Germline-derived CDR1 and CDR2 are MGHRA and YSYEKL. The CDR3 is CASSQAGQDYYNEQFF. CDR3 sequence (DNA): TGCGCCAGCAGCCAAGCGGGACAGGACTACTACAATGAGCAGTTCTTC.

The chain has TRBV19 and TRBJ1-5, with 7 bases matching TRBD1. V shed 8 bases, J shed 5 bases, and the junction held 12 bases outside the gene matches. The CDR3 runs 15 residues. CDR1 is LNHDA and CDR2 is SQIVND in the germline V gene (reference sequence). CDR3 nucleotide sequence: TGTGCCAGTCGCGAGGAGGGGGCAGGCGATCAGCCCCAGCATTTT. Amino acid sequence: CASREEGAGDQPQHF.

The rearrangement joins TRBV6-5 to TRBJ2-1; the D gene is possibly TRBD1 (6 bases). Trimming took 2 bases from V and 5 from J, leaving 13 bases between them. The germline gives CDR1 MNHEY, CDR2 SVGAGI. CDR3 length: 15 amino acids. The CDR3 DNA follows: TGTGCCAGCAGTTACCTTCATCGACAGGACAATGAGCAGTTCTTC. Residues: CASSYLHRQDNEQFF.

The chain recombines TRBV30 with TRBJ2-3; D tentatively fits TRBD1 or TRBD2 (5 bases each). V was pared by 4 bases and J by 5 bases, with 10 bases between. Germline CDR1 reads GTSNPN; CDR2 reads SVGIG (reference sequence). CDR3 length: 12 residues. CDR3 sequence: CAWNGAGDTQYF. CDR3 DNA: TGTGCCTGGAACGGGGCGGGAGATACGCAGTATTTT.